This T cell receptor beta chain is from a study of cytomegalovirus exposure and HLA in healthy donors. Trimming removed 4 bases from V and 6 bases from J; junction bases left unmatched: 5. The germline CDR1 and CDR2 sequences are SGHRS and YFSETQ. The CDR3 sequence is 14 residues long. 60 Vbeta and 13 Jbeta primers were used in PCR. The method was immunoSEQ multiplex PCR; TCRdb's version includes in-frame clones alone and lacks a portion of them. The repertoire consists of some 200,000 clones, with roughly 73% occurring once and the leading ten covering less than 2%. Material: PBMCs. The gene calls are TRBV5-1 and TRBJ2-1, with 9 bases lining up with TRBD1. The sequence was obtained from a woman in her twenties or thirties in good health and CMV-seronegative. The CDR3 DNA reads as TGCGCCAGCAGCCTGCGGACAGGGGTCAATGAGCAGTTCTTC. Its protein product is CASSLRTGVNEQFF.